Following are 23 T cell receptor beta chains from one sample sequenced in a study of T cell responses to AZD1222 COVID-19 vaccine. Libraries were prepared by immunoSEQ multiplex PCR; TCRdb keeps only in-frame clonotypes and omits some of them. The data contain about 130,000 clones, more than 85% of them singletons. Here the sequenced sample was peripheral blood, taken 28 days after the second AZD1222 dose. These TCRs come from an adult who received the AZD1222 COVID-19 vaccine.

The genes are TRBV6-5 and TRBJ2-6, with D uncertain. The CDR3 loop spans 13 amino acids. Germline lookup yields CDR1 MNHEY and CDR2 SVGAGI. With 5 bases removed from V and 5 bases from J, the gap between germline ends came to 7 bases. The CDR3 sequence is CASSPGRANVLTF. The CDR3 DNA sequence: TGTGCCAGCAGTCCGGGCAGGGCCAACGTCCTGACTTTC.

The chain couples TRBV9 to TRBJ1-5; D is ambiguous. The length of the CDR3 is 14 residues. Per the germline V gene, CDR1 is SGDLS and CDR2 is YYNGEE. The V gene lost 0 bases and the J gene lost 7 bases, with 11 bases spanning the gap. CDR3 loop: CASSVGLSSQPQHF. CDR3 sequence (DNA): TGTGCCAGCAGCGTAGGCCTTTCCTCCCAGCCCCAGCATTTT.

This clone was detected a few times. The J gene is TRBJ1-2, the V gene TRBV4-2; tentatively, D is TRBD1 (5 bases). The CDR3 consists of 16 residues. Trimming cost V 0 bases and J 0 bases, with 11 bases left between them. The germline V gene has CDR1 LGHNA and CDR2 YNFKEQ. CDR3 sequence reads: CASSQDQGEANYGYTF. The CDR3 region has the DNA TGTGCCAGCAGCCAAGATCAGGGTGAAGCTAACTATGGCTACACCTTC.

CDR3 amino acids: CASNRGQVNEKLFF. The CDR3 DNA reads as TGTGCCAGCAATAGGGGACAGGTGAATGAAAAACTGTTTTTT. The V gene is TRBV2, the J gene TRBJ1-4; 8 nucleotides line up with TRBD1. The CDR3 runs to 14 residues. The junction had 6 bases not matched to a gene; V was cut back by 7 bases and J by 5 bases. Germline V CDR1 and CDR2: SNHLY, FYNNEI.

This chain joins TRBV15 and TRBJ2-7; no clear D. Trimming took off 0 bases at V and 4 bases at J, with 4 bases between the two ends. The CDR3 runs 12 residues. Germline V CDR1 and CDR2: LNHNV, YYDKDF (reference sequence). CDR3 sequence reads: CATSRDGYEQYV. Written as DNA, the CDR3 is TGTGCCACCAGCAGAGACGGATACGAGCAGTACGTC.

As for this clone: This same CDR3 is encoded by further DNA sequences in the sample. The chain links TRBV6-1 to TRBJ1-6; 12 nucleotides agree with TRBD1. There are 15 residues in the CDR3. After removal of 3 bases from V and 7 bases from J, the junction contained 1 base not matched to a gene. Germline V gene sequence: CDR1 MNHNS, CDR2 SASEGT. The CDR3 DNA is TGTGCCAGCAGTGAGGGGACAGGGGGCAATTCACCCCTCCACTTT. The encoded protein is CASSEGTGGNSPLHF.

The chain combines TRBV7-6 with TRBJ2-5; perhaps TRBD2 as D (6 bases). The CDR3 loop spans 17 amino acids. With 8 bases removed from V and 1 base from J, the gap between germline ends came to 23 bases. The germline V gene encodes CDR1 SGHVS and CDR2 FNYEAQ. The CDR3 protein is CASRRSPEGSLQETQYF. The DNA of the CDR3 is TGTGCCAGCCGGAGGAGTCCGGAGGGGAGTCTCCAAGAGACCCAGTACTTC. Together with reference TRBV7-6 and TRBJ2-5, the CDR3 gives the full variable domain: GAGVSQSPRYKVTKRGQDVALRCDPISGHVSLYWYRQALGQGPEFLTYFNYEAQQDKSGLPNDRFSAERPEGSISTLTIQRTEQRDSAMYRCASRRSPEGSLQETQYFGPGTRLLVL.

This clone was observed once. The V gene is TRBV5-1, the J gene TRBJ1-1, with D tentatively TRBD1 (5 bases). V gave up 5 bases and J gave up 5 bases, with 16 bases separating them. Germline-derived CDR1 and CDR2 are SGHRS and YFSETQ. The length of the CDR3 is 14 residues. CDR3 coding DNA: TGCGCCAGCAGACTTAACCAGGGTTGGACTGAAGCTTTCTTT. It encodes CASRLNQGWTEAFF.

V is TRBV9 and J is TRBJ2-7; TRBD2 matches at 7 bases. This CDR3 has 13 residues. V dropped 5 bases and J dropped 3; count of bases not matched to a gene: 5. Germline V CDR1 and CDR2: SGDLS, YYNGEE. The DNA of the CDR3 is TGTGCCAGCAGACGGGGGGAGTGCTACGAGCAGTACGTC. The encoded protein is CASRRGECYEQYV.

The chain is built from TRBV11-2 and TRBJ2-7; no definite D call. There are 13 residues in the CDR3. The germline CDR1 and CDR2 sequences are SGHAT and FQNNGV. V shed 1 base and J shed 7 bases, with 11 bases lying between them. DNA of the CDR3: TGTGCCAGCAGCTTAGTACGATCGGAGGAGCAGTACGTC. Its protein product is CASSLVRSEEQYV.

This sequence joins TRBV20-1 and TRBJ1-2; 9 bases are a match to TRBD1. Trimming cost V 3 bases and J 2 bases; bases outside gene matches: 4. CDR1 is DFQATT and CDR2 is SNEGSKA in the germline V gene (reference sequence). The CDR3 is made up of 14 amino acids. This chain's CDR3 is CSASYRGPNYGYTF. The CDR3 region has the DNA TGCAGTGCTAGTTACAGGGGGCCCAACTATGGCTACACCTTC.

This chain links TRBV10-3 with TRBJ2-2; 9 bases match TRBD2. The CDR3 sequence is 18 residues long. V dropped 6 bases and J dropped 2; count of bases not matched to a gene: 13. Germline V CDR1 and CDR2: ENHRY, SYGVKD. The CDR3 DNA is TGTGCCATCAGAAACGGAACCGGGACTAGCTCCAACACCGGGGAGCTGTTTTTT. Translated: CAIRNGTGTSSNTGELFF.

The rearrangement uses TRBV6-1 and TRBJ1-6; D uncertain. From germline, CDR1 is MNHNS and CDR2 SASEGT. Trimming pared 1 base from V and 8 bases from J, leaving 15 bases between. The CDR3 is 16 residues long. The CDR3 DNA follows: TGTGCCAGCAGTGAAGGGGCAGGCGGGATGGATTCACCCCTCCACTTT. Translation: CASSEGAGGMDSPLHF.

The genes are TRBV3-1 (or the pseudogene TRBV3-2) and TRBJ1-3; D possibly corresponds to TRBD1 (5 bases). Germline values: CDR1 LGHDT, CDR2 YNNKEL (reference sequence). V gave up 1 base and J gave up 2 bases, with 12 bases separating them. The CDR3 has 16 amino acids. DNA of the CDR3: TGTGCCAGCAGCCAAGTTGGGGCCAGGGCTGGAAACACCATATATTTT. Translated, it gives CASSQVGARAGNTIYF.

The V call is TRBV19, the J call TRBJ1-4, with a tentative D call TRBD1 (6 bases). In germline, CDR1 is LNHDA, CDR2 SQIVND (reference sequence). V gave up 8 bases and J gave up 6 bases, with 19 bases separating them. CDR3 length: 15 residues. The CDR3 here is CASQRGDKGDEKLFF. In DNA form, the CDR3 reads TGTGCCAGTCAAAGGGGGGACAAGGGAGATGAAAAACTGTTTTTT. Supplemented by reference TRBV19 and TRBJ1-4, the full variable domain reads DGGITQSPKYLFRKEGQNVTLSCEQNLNHDAMYWYRQDPGQGLRLIYYSQIVNDFQKGDIAEGYSVSREKKESFPLTVTSAQKNPTAFYLCASQRGDKGDEKLFFGSGTQLSVL.

The rearrangement joins TRBV30 to TRBJ2-5; D possibly corresponds to TRBD2 (5 bases). The CDR3 runs to 13 residues. The germline V gene has CDR1 GTSNPN and CDR2 SVGIG (reference sequence). Trimming removed 0 bases from V and 4 bases from J, with 9 bases in between. The CDR3 sequence is CAWSVLEGETQYF. The DNA of the CDR3 is TGTGCCTGGAGTGTACTCGAGGGAGAGACCCAGTACTTC.

The chain is built from TRBV2 and TRBJ1-2; a weak D match, TRBD1 (5 bases). Trimming stripped 7 bases from V and 5 bases from J, with 11 bases between. Germline values: CDR1 SNHLY, CDR2 FYNNEI. The CDR3 contains 12 residues. The DNA for the CDR3 is TGTGCCAGCACCGATAGGGGATATGGCTACACCTTC. Amino acids: CASTDRGYGYTF.

The chain employs TRBV9 and TRBJ2-1; D perhaps matches TRBD2 (6 bases). Between the trimmed V and J ends, which lost 7 bases and 2 bases, there was a span of 16 bases. This CDR3 spans 15 amino acids. Germline CDR1 is SGDLS and CDR2 is YYNGEE. The CDR3 DNA reads TGTGCCAGCCGAGCCGGCGGGGATACCTACAATGAGCAGTTCTTC. Its translation: CASRAGGDTYNEQFF.

The chain joins TRBV7-8 to TRBJ1-1, with 9 bases lining up with TRBD1. The ends lost 5 bases at V and 3 bases at J; junction bases unmatched: 7. CDR1 is SGHVS, CDR2 FQNEAQ, per germline. The CDR3 is 15 residues long. DNA for the CDR3: TGTGCCAGCAGCAGCTACAGGGGGCCGGACACTGAAGCTTTCTTT. It translates to CASSSYRGPDTEAFF.

In its sample, this clone was seen once. V gene TRBV3-1 (or the pseudogene TRBV3-2) combines with J gene TRBJ1-2, with 7 bases that match TRBD1. J was trimmed by 1 base and V by 6 bases; bases with no gene match: 5. The CDR3 has 14 residues. Germline-derived CDR1 and CDR2 are LGHDT and YNNKEL (reference sequence). The CDR3 loop is CASSRQGDNYGYTF. The CDR3 nucleotides are TGTGCCAGCAGTCGACAGGGTGATAACTATGGCTACACCTTC.

The V call is TRBV7-3, the J call TRBJ2-5; 8 bases line up with TRBD2. CDR1 is SGHTA, CDR2 FQGTGA, per germline. The CDR3 runs 17 residues. The trim removed 1 base at V and 2 bases at J, leaving 9 bases unmatched. The CDR3 DNA reads TGTGCCAGCAGCTTAAGAGGGGTTAGCGGGGTTCAAGAGACCCAGTACTTC. Translating gives CASSLRGVSGVQETQYF.

This clone was seen a single time. J is TRBJ2-3 and V is TRBV6-5; D may match TRBD1 or TRBD2 (5 bases each). Germline CDR1 reads MNHEY; CDR2 reads SVGAGI. The V end lost 0 bases, the J end lost 0 bases, and 7 bases lay between the germline ends. CDR3 size: 15 residues. CDR3 region: CASSYSRGSTDTQYF. In DNA form, the CDR3 reads TGTGCCAGCAGTTACTCGAGGGGTAGCACAGATACGCAGTATTTT.

The chain combines TRBV27 with TRBJ1-6; D might be TRBD1 (6 bases). CDR3 size: 15 residues. Trimming shortened V by 3 bases and J by 7 bases, and 13 bases separated the two germline ends. Germline CDR1 is MNHEY and CDR2 is SMNVEV (reference sequence). This chain's CDR3 is CASSFHRRGNSPLHF. Here the CDR3 DNA reads TGTGCCAGCAGTTTTCACCGCAGGGGCAATTCACCCCTCCACTTT.